The rows below give T cell receptor beta chains drawn from one sample of a study of shared clonotypes between healthy human individuals. Using immunoSEQ multiplex PCR, the repertoire was profiled, and TCRdb retains in-frame clones only, with some absent. This sample yields a few million clones, of which 93% are seen a single time; about 1.7% belongs to the top ten. The sequencing sample was made of naive CD8+ T cells from PBMCs. Every receptor here comes from a man between 18 and 29 years old in good health. Some clones in this sample may be carry-over from other donors' samples. Both conserved end residues are part of each CDR3. A D gene is named only where the DNA matches it firmly. Not all rows give a size; the values are once, few, many and, for expanded clones, a class.

clone_size j_call d_call v_call cdr3_aa cdr3_nt
NA TRBJ2-7 NA TRBV4-3 CASSQETATYEQYF TGCGCCAGCAGCCAAGAAACAGCTACCTACGAGCAGTACTTC
NA TRBJ2-7 NA TRBV5-6 CASSPDLESAYEQYF TGTGCCAGCAGCCCCGACTTGGAGAGCGCCTACGAGCAGTACTTC
few TRBJ2-5 NA TRBV7-7 CASSPTRSWATQYF TGTGCCAGCAGCCCCACGCGTTCCTGGGCGACCCAGTACTTC
NA TRBJ1-1 NA TRBV7-3 CASSPLRVATEAFF TGTGCCAGCAGCCCCTTGAGAGTTGCCACTGAAGCTTTCTTT
NA TRBJ2-7 NA TRBV18 CASSPTGGFSYEQYF TGTGCCAGCTCACCAACCGGGGGCTTCTCCTACGAGCAGTACTTC
NA TRBJ1-2 TRBD1 TRBV27 CASGTGENYGYTF TGTGCCAGCGGAACAGGGGAGAACTATGGCTACACCTTC
NA TRBJ2-3 TRBD1 TRBV28 CASSTLTGSGTDTQYF TGTGCCAGCAGTACGCTGACAGGGTCGGGCACAGATACGCAGTATTTT
NA TRBJ2-2 NA TRBV5-6 CASSTGKGELFF TGTGCCAGCAGCACAGGGAAGGGGGAGCTGTTTTTT
NA TRBJ2-7 NA TRBV6-6 CASTSPSEQYF TGTGCCAGCACTTCCCCGTCAGAGCAGTACTTC
NA TRBJ2-1 TRBD2 TRBV2 CASIYEREGRNEQFF TGTGCCAGCATATATGAGCGGGAGGGCCGTAATGAGCAGTTCTTC
NA TRBJ2-1 NA TRBV27 CASSRLAMNEQFF TGTGCCAGCAGTCGTCTAGCGATGAATGAGCAGTTCTTC
NA TRBJ2-7 NA TRBV6-6 CASSKRTEFGEQYF TGTGCCAGCAGTAAGAGGACAGAATTTGGCGAGCAGTACTTC
NA TRBJ2-7 NA TRBV19 CASNLHGTSGTEQYF TGTGCCAGTAACCTTCACGGGACGTCCGGGACCGAGCAGTACTTC
NA TRBJ2-1 TRBD2 TRBV10-2 CASSEAGVGEQFF TGCGCCAGCAGTGAGGCGGGGGTCGGGGAGCAGTTCTTC
NA TRBJ2-1 NA TRBV5-1 CASSLGWLASYNEQFF TGCGCCAGCAGCTTGGGCTGGCTAGCGAGCTACAATGAGCAGTTCTTC
NA TRBJ1-2 NA TRBV9 CASSGGGIANYGYTF TGTGCCAGCAGCGGTGGGGGAATAGCTAACTATGGCTACACCTTC
NA TRBJ2-3 NA TRBV4-2 CASSQDWASATDTQYF TGTGCCAGCAGCCAAGACTGGGCTAGCGCCACAGATACGCAGTATTTT
NA TRBJ2-1 TRBD1 TRBV28 CASSSNSEGQGFYEQFF TGTGCCAGCAGTTCAAACTCCGAGGGACAGGGGTTCTATGAGCAGTTCTTC